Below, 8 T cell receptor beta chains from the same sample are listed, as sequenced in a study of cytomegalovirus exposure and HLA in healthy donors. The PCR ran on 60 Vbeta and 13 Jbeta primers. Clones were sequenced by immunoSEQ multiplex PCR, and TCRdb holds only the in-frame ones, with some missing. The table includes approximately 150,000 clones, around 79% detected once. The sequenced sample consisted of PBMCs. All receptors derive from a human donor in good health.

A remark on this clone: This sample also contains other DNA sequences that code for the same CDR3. CDR3 loop: CASSVGTSGYNEQFF. CDR3 sequence (DNA): TGTGCCAGCAGCGTGGGGACTAGCGGGTACAATGAGCAGTTCTTC. J is TRBJ2-1 and V is TRBV9; 12 positions agree with TRBD2. The CDR3 is 15 residues long. V shed 2 bases and J 4 bases; nucleotides not matched to a gene: 1. Per germline, CDR1 SGDLS and CDR2 YYNGEE. Using reference TRBV9 and TRBJ2-1 for the parts outside the CDR3, the full variable domain is DSGVTQTPKHLITATGQRVTLRCSPRSGDLSVYWYQQSLDQGLQFLIQYYNGEERAKGNILERFSAQQFPDLHSELNLSSLELGDSALYFCASSVGTSGYNEQFFGPGTRLTVL.

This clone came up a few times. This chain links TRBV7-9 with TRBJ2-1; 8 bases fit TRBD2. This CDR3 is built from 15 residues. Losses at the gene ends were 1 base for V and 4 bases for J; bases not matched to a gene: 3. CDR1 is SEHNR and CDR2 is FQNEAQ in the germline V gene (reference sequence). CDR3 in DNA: TGTGCCAGCAGCTTAGGACGGGGGGGGTACAATGAGCAGTTCTTC. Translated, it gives CASSLGRGGYNEQFF. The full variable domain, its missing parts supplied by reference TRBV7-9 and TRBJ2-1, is DTGVSQNPRHKITKRGQNVTFRCDPISEHNRLYWYRQTLGQGPEFLTYFQNEAQLEKSRLLSDRFSAERPKGSFSTLEIQRTEQGDSAMYLCASSLGRGGYNEQFFGPGTRLTVL.

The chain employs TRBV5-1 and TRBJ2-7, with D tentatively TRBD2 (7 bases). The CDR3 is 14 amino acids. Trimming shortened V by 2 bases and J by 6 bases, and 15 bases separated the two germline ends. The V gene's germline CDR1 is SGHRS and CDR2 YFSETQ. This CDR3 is CASSFSGGPGEQYF. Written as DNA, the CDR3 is TGCGCCAGCAGCTTCTCCGGGGGGCCTGGCGAGCAGTACTTC.

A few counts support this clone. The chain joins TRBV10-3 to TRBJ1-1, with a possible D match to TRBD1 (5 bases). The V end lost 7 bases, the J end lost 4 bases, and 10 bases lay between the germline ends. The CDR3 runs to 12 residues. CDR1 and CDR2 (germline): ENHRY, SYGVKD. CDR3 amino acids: CAIKGVGTEAFF. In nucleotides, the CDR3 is TGTGCCATCAAAGGGGTAGGCACTGAAGCTTTCTTT.

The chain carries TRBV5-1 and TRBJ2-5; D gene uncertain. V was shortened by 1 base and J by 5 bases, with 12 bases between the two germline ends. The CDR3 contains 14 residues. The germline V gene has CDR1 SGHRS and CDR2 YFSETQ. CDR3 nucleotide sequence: TGCGCCAGCAGCTTGATAGCCTCCGGGGAGACCCAGTACTTC. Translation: CASSLIASGETQYF.

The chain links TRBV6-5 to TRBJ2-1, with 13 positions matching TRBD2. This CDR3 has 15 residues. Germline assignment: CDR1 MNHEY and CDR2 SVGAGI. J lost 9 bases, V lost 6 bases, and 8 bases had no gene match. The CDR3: CASSTTSGGGIEQFF. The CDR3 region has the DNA TGTGCCAGCAGCACAACTAGCGGGGGGGGAATTGAGCAGTTCTTC.

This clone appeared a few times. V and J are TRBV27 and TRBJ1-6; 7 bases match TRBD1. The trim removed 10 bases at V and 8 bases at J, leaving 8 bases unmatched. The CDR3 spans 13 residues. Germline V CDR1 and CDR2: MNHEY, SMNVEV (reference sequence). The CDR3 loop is CATGQAWDSPLHF. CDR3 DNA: TGTGCCACAGGACAGGCATGGGATTCACCCCTCCACTTT.

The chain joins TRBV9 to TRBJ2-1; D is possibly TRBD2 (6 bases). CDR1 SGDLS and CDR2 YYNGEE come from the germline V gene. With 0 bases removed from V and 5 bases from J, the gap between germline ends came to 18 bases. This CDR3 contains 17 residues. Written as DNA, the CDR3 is TGTGCCAGCAGCGTAGGGGTCGGAGGGGCGGCGAACAATGAGCAGTTCTTC. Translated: CASSVGVGGAANNEQFF.